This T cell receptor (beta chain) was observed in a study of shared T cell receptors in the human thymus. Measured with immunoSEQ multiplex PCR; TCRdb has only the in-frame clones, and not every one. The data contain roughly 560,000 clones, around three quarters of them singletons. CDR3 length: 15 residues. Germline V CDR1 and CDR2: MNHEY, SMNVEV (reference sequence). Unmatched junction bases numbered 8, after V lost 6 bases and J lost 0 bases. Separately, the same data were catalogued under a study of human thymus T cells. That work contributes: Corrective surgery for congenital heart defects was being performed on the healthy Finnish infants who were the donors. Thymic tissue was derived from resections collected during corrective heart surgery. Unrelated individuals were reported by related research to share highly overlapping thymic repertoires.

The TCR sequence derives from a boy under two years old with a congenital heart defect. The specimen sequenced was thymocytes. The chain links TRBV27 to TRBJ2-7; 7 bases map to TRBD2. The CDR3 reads CASRPGERGSYEQYF. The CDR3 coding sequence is TGTGCCAGCAGGCCCGGGGAGCGGGGCTCCTACGAGCAGTACTTC.